These 23 T cell receptor beta chains share one sample of origin, sequenced in a study of shared clonotypes between healthy human individuals. Generated by immunoSEQ multiplex PCR, the TCRdb table keeps only in-frame clones and is missing some. The table records more than 2,000,000 clones, around nine tenths of them present only once. Sample: naive CD4+ T cells sorted from blood. As for subset: CD45RA+ positively selected. The receptors were gathered from a man in his late teens or twenties in good health.

The count of this clone is one. This CDR3 reads CSVESLWTQQGSIVGYTF. In DNA form, the CDR3 reads TGCAGCGTTGAAAGTTTGTGGACTCAACAGGGATCCATCGTGGGCTACACCTTC. The V call is TRBV29-1, the J call TRBJ1-2, with a tentative D call TRBD1 (6 bases). From germline, CDR1 is SQVTM and CDR2 ANQGSEA. The CDR3 is 18 amino acids. The ends were cut back, 2 bases at V and 8 bases at J, with 30 bases in the middle.

The J gene is TRBJ1-4, the V gene TRBV5-1; TRBD1 matches at 9 bases. This CDR3 has 14 residues. In germline, CDR1 is SGHRS, CDR2 YFSETQ. Unmatched junction bases numbered 2, after V lost 0 bases and J lost 8 bases. The CDR3 DNA sequence: TGCGCCAGCAGCTTGGGGACAGGGGACGAAAAACTGTTTTTT. This translates into CASSLGTGDEKLFF.

This chain uses TRBV28 with TRBJ1-3; D is unclear. With 3 bases removed from V and 0 bases from J, the gap between germline ends came to 12 bases. CDR1 and CDR2 (germline): MDHEN, SYDVKM. This CDR3 is built from 16 residues. CDR3 residues: CASSFGGLSSGNTIYF. CDR3 DNA sequence: TGTGCCAGCAGTTTTGGCGGGCTAAGCTCTGGAAACACCATATATTTT. The variable domain in full, completed from reference TRBV28 and TRBJ1-3, reads DVKVTQSSRYLVKRTGEKVFLECVQDMDHENMFWYRQDPGLGLRLIYFSYDVKMKEKGDIPEGYSVSREKKERFSLILESASTNQTSMYLCASSFGGLSSGNTIYFGEGSWLTVV.

The CDR3, as DNA: TGTGCCAGCAGGCGGGAAGGGGAGCTGTTTTTT. Translating it yields CASRREGELFF. The V and J genes are TRBV2 and TRBJ2-2; possibly TRBD2 for D (6 bases). The CDR3 runs 11 residues. The V gene's germline CDR1 is SNHLY and CDR2 FYNNEI. Trimming shortened V by 6 bases and J by 8 bases, and 7 bases separated the two germline ends.

This rearrangement joins TRBV6-6 to TRBJ1-5; weak D call: TRBD1 (5 bases). Germline CDR1 is MNHNY and CDR2 is SVGAGI (reference sequence). The CDR3 spans 14 residues. V dropped 2 bases and J dropped 5 bases, with 10 bases sitting between them. CDR3 in DNA: TGTGCCAGCAGTTACCAGGGTAAGGATCAGCCCCAGCATTTT. It translates to CASSYQGKDQPQHF.

This clone was seen a few times. This chain links TRBV6-5 with TRBJ1-2; D uncertain. The germline V gene has CDR1 MNHEY and CDR2 SVGAGI. V lost 2 bases, J lost 1 base, and 8 bases lay in between. The CDR3 has 14 residues. The chain's CDR3 is CASSYRASNYGYTF. CDR3 DNA: TGTGCCAGCAGTTACCGGGCCAGTAACTATGGCTACACCTTC.

This rearrangement joins TRBV5-1 to TRBJ1-2, with 10 positions matching TRBD1. This CDR3 comprises 16 residues. Trimming at V came to 7 bases and at J to 8 bases, leaving 17 bases not matched to a gene. Germline values: CDR1 SGHRS, CDR2 YFSETQ. Here the CDR3 DNA reads TGCGCCAGCTCGGGGGACCCCGGGACAGGGGAGCCGGGCTACACCTTC. Its protein product is CASSGDPGTGEPGYTF.

V gene TRBV11-3 combines with J gene TRBJ1-1; D unclear. CDR3 length: 12 residues. Germline CDR1 SGHNT, CDR2 YENEEA. V was trimmed by 4 bases and J by 1 base, leaving 4 bases between them. The CDR3 DNA follows: TGTGCCAGCAGCTCCAAGAACACTGAAGCTTTCTTT. It is translated as CASSSKNTEAFF.

The gene calls are TRBV10-2 and TRBJ1-5, with a weak D call TRBD1 (6 bases). This CDR3 has 17 amino acids. The V gene's germline CDR1 is WSHSY and CDR2 SAAADI. The V gene lost 2 bases and the J gene lost 3 bases, with 17 bases spanning the gap. The CDR3: CASSEATGAGDNQPQHF. The CDR3 nucleotides are TGCGCCAGCAGTGAGGCTACAGGTGCAGGGGACAATCAGCCCCAGCATTTT.

The V and J genes are TRBV7-9 and TRBJ1-1; D is unresolved. Germline loops: CDR1 SEHNR, CDR2 FQNEAQ (reference sequence). Deletions cut 1 base from V and 6 bases from J, with 12 bases between. The length of the CDR3 is 14 residues. Here the CDR3 reads CASSLGGASPEAFF. The CDR3 DNA reads as TGTGCCAGCAGCTTAGGGGGAGCGTCCCCTGAAGCTTTCTTT.

About this clone itself: Additional DNA sequences in this sample encode the identical CDR3. The chain couples TRBV19 to TRBJ2-5, with D hard to call. V dropped 3 bases and J dropped 0 bases, with 5 bases sitting between them. The germline gives CDR1 LNHDA, CDR2 SQIVND (reference sequence). The CDR3 spans 13 residues. The CDR3 nucleotides are TGTGCCAGTAGTATTGTGTACCAAGAGACCCAGTACTTC. It yields the protein CASSIVYQETQYF.

A note on this clone: Other DNA sequences in the sample encode the same CDR3. The chain joins TRBV7-9 to TRBJ2-3, with D unclear. The CDR3 sequence is 12 residues long. Deletions cut 1 base from V and 6 bases from J, with 5 bases between. Germline loops: CDR1 SEHNR, CDR2 FQNEAQ (reference sequence). CDR3 amino acids: CASSLEADTQYF. CDR3 bases: TGTGCCAGCAGCTTAGAAGCGGATACGCAGTATTTT.

This chain joins TRBV5-6 and TRBJ1-6; unclear D gene. This CDR3 has 16 residues. Germline values: CDR1 SGHDT, CDR2 YYEEEE. V was trimmed by 6 bases and J by 5 bases, leaving 18 bases between them. CDR3: CASTTVRQTNNSPLHF. Written as DNA, the CDR3 is TGTGCCAGCACTACCGTTCGGCAGACAAATAATTCACCCCTCCACTTT.

The rearrangement joins TRBV6-1 to TRBJ1-5, with 7 positions matching TRBD1. V gave up 6 bases and J gave up 4 bases; unmatched junction bases: 9. Germline values: CDR1 MNHNS, CDR2 SASEGT. The CDR3 runs 15 residues. The CDR3: CASSPGTVSNQPQHF. In DNA form, the CDR3 reads TGTGCCAGCAGCCCCGGGACAGTAAGTAATCAGCCCCAGCATTTT.

The chain uses TRBV11-3 and TRBJ2-1; maybe TRBD1 (5 bases). There are 16 residues in the CDR3. The germline V gene encodes CDR1 SGHNT and CDR2 YENEEA. V was clipped by 0 bases and J by 0 bases, with 9 bases between them. The CDR3 spells CASSLDRVHSYNEQFF. Written as DNA, the CDR3 is TGTGCCAGCAGCTTAGACAGGGTACACTCCTACAATGAGCAGTTCTTC.

With respect to this clone: This CDR3 is also generated by other DNA sequences in the sample. V and J are TRBV5-4 and TRBJ1-4, with TRBD1 matching over 8 bases. CDR3 length: 15 residues. The J segment lost 8 bases and the V segment lost 1 base, leaving 7 bases of the junction unmatched. Germline V CDR1 and CDR2: SGHNT, YYREEE (reference sequence). The CDR3 protein is CASSLSGTGGEKLFF. The CDR3 DNA is TGTGCCAGCAGCTTGAGCGGGACAGGTGGGGAAAAACTGTTTTTT.

The V and J genes are TRBV10-2 and TRBJ2-2; 12 nucleotides match TRBD1. CDR3 length: 15 amino acids. Germline CDR1 is WSHSY and CDR2 is SAAADI. J was trimmed by 5 bases and V by 10 bases; bases with no gene match: 8. The CDR3 loop is CATKGQGAGTGELFF. CDR3 nucleotides: TGCGCCACCAAGGGACAGGGGGCGGGAACCGGGGAGCTGTTTTTT.

The V gene is TRBV7-9, the J gene TRBJ2-3, with 7 bases fitting TRBD1. There are 16 residues in the CDR3. Germline assignment: CDR1 SEHNR and CDR2 FQNEAQ (reference sequence). The ends lost 5 bases at V and 2 bases at J; junction bases unmatched: 10. CDR3 loop: CASSDRKGGHTDTQYF. For the CDR3, the DNA is TGTGCCAGCAGCGATCGCAAAGGGGGCCACACAGATACGCAGTATTTT.

Remarks on this clone: Other DNA sequences of this sample code for an identical CDR3. V is TRBV18 and J is TRBJ2-3; tentatively, D is TRBD1 (7 bases). CDR1 and CDR2 (germline): KGHSH, LQKENI. The CDR3 totals 15 residues. V was shortened by 3 bases and J by 3 bases, with 13 bases between the two germline ends. The CDR3 DNA reads as TGTGCCAGCTCACCTCCGACAGGGAGGACAGATACGCAGTATTTT. Protein product: CASSPPTGRTDTQYF.

The chain recombines TRBV6-1 with TRBJ2-5; possibly TRBD1 for D (6 bases). From germline, CDR1 is MNHNS and CDR2 SASEGT. CDR3 length: 11 residues. The V and J ends lost 8 bases and 3 bases respectively, with 7 bases between them. The CDR3 protein is CASDRKETQYF. The CDR3 nucleotides are TGTGCCAGCGACAGGAAAGAGACCCAGTACTTC.

The chain recombines TRBV5-1 with TRBJ2-3; a possible D gene is TRBD2 (5 bases). The CDR3 sequence is 12 residues long. The germline CDR1 and CDR2 sequences are SGHRS and YFSETQ. V was cut by 3 bases and J by 10 bases, with 12 bases left in between. The CDR3 DNA reads TGCGCCAGCAGCTCGTCACTCGGGGCGCAGTATTTT. Amino acid sequence: CASSSSLGAQYF.

The chain recombines TRBV7-2 with TRBJ2-3; D is possibly TRBD1 or TRBD2 (6 bases each). V was clipped by 1 base and J by 6 bases, with 14 bases between them. This CDR3 has 15 residues. CDR1 is SGHTA and CDR2 is FQGNSA in the germline V gene. CDR3 sequence (DNA): TGTGCCAGCAGCTTAGAGGCGGGGCAGGGGGATACGCAGTATTTT. Translation: CASSLEAGQGDTQYF.

Turning to this clone: A single base separates this from a much larger clone, so it may be a read error. Within the sample, other DNA sequences also encode this same CDR3. The V call is TRBV5-1, the J call TRBJ2-7; D unresolved. CDR1 and CDR2 (germline): SGHRS, YFSETQ. There are 11 residues in the CDR3. The ends were cut back, 0 bases at V and 5 bases at J, with 3 bases in the middle. CDR3 DNA sequence: TGCGCCAGCAGCTTGGAAGACGAGCAGTACTTC. Translation gives CASSLEDEQYF.